The present TCR beta chain was sequenced within a study of T cell responses to AZD1222 COVID-19 vaccine. General observations from the study: At 160-218 and 743-854, vaccine-associated CD4 TCRs were dominant, and they spanned spike.

Repertoires were generated with immunoSEQ multiplex PCR, while TCRdb's copy carries only in-frame clones and drops some. The table has 250,000 to 300,000 clones, 94% seen once. For this clone: Its antigen is not known.

This CDR3 region has 18 residues. V lost 3 bases, J lost 2 bases, and 9 bases stayed unmatched. CDR1 SGHTA and CDR2 FQGNSA come from the germline V gene. The source is an adult who received the AZD1222 COVID-19 vaccine. The sequenced sample was peripheral blood, obtained 28 days after the second AZD1222 dose. The genes are TRBV7-2 and TRBJ2-5; 13 positions match TRBD2. For the CDR3, the DNA is TGTGCCAGCAGCTTTCTTGCAGGGACTAGCGGGATACAAGAGACCCAGTACTTC. Translated, it gives CASSFLAGTSGIQETQYF.